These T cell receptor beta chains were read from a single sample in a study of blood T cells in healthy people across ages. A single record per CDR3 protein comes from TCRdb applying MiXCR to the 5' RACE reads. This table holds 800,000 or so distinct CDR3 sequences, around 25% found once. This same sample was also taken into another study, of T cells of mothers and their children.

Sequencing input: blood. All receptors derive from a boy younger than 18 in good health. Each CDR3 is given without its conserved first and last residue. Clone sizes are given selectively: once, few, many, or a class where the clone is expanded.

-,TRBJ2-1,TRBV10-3,AISPGQGSYNEQF
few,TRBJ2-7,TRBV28,ASTWGGTSSYEQY
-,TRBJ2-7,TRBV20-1,SAPGILDEQY
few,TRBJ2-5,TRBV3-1,ASSQDVGPAGETQY
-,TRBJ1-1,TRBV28,ASSFFRGNTEAF
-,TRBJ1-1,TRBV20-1,SASVSGARSTEAF
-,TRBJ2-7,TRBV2,ASTRGRYEQY
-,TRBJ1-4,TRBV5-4,ASSRAFQNGDEKLF
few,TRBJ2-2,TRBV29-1,SAEDRNTGELF
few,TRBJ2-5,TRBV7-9,ASSARGAQETQY
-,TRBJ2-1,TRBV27,ASSLAHSYNEQF
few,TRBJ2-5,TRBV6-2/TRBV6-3,ASSYLGVETQY
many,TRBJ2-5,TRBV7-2,ASSLANGETQY
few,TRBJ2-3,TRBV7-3,ASSLEPSGGAKDTQY
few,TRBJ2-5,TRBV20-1,SARDPSGRAREQY
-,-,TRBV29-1,SVAWAFQETQY
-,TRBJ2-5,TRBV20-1,SARDVREWF
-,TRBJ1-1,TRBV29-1,SVEAVLLALNTEAF
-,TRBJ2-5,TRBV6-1,ASSPRGALQETQY
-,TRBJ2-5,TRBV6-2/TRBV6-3,ASSSGPTAASQY
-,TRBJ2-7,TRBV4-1,ASSQAGGRYSYEQY
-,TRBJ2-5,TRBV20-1,SLYRGETQY
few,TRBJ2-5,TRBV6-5,ASTQGGETQY
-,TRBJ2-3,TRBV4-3,ASSQDHTGGIPSTDTQY
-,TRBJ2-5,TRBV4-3,ASSQEVQGAGTQY
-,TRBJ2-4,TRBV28,ASSFEGAAKNIQY
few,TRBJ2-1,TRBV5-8,ASSLKGLAVNEQF
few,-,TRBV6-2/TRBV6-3,ASSYRGTGPYEQY
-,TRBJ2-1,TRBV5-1,ASSLGARSGGSYNEQF
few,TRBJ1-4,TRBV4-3,ASSQTVSTNEKLF
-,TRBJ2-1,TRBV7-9,ASSLPGPPRGNEQF
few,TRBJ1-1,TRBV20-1,SARPTVDTGAF
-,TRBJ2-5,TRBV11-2,ASKAGTPHQETQY
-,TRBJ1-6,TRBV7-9,ASSLREWYSPLH
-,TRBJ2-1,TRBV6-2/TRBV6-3,ASSEDRGWSSYNEQF
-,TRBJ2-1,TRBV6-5,ASSLLQGWYNEQF
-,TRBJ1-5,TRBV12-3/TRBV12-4,ASSELHTQPQH
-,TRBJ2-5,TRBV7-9,ASSLVEGSGETQY
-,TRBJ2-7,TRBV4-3,ASSQDTPSTYEQY
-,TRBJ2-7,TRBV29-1,SVFGGLINEQY
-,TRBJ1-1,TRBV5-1,ASSLYRDREAF
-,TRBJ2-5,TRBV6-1,ASIEAPGRTQETQY
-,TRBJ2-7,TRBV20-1,SARHGTGVGNEQY
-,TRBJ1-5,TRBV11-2,ASATGGNQPQH
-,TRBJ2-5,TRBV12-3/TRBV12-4,ASSPPGWKETQY
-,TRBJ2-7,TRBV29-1,SVTLPGQGSYEQY
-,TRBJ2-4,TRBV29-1,SVVGVAKNIQY
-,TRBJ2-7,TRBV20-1,SAPGQVAYEQY
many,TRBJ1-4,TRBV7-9,ASSLDRVEDEKLF
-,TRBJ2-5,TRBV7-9,ASSLSVQQETQY
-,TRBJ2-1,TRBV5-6,ASSFLKTSSYNEQF
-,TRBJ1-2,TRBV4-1,ASSLHEPSEGYT